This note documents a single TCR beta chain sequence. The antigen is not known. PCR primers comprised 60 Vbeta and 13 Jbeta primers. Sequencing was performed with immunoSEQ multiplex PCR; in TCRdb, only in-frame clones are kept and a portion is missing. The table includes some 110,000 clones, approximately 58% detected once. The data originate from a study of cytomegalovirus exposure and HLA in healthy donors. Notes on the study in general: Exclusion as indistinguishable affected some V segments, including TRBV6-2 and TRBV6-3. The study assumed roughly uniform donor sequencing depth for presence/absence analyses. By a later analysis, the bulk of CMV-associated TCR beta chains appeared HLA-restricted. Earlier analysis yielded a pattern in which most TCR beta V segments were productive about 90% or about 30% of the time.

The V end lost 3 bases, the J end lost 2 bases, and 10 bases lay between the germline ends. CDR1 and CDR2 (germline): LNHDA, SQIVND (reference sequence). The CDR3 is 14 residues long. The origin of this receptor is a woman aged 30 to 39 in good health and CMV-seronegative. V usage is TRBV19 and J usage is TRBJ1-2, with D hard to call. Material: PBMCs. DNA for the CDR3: TGTGCCAGTAGTATTCCCGGGTGGAACTATGGCTACACCTTC. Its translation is CASSIPGWNYGYTF. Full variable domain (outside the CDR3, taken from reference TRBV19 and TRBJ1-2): DGGITQSPKYLFRKEGQNVTLSCEQNLNHDAMYWYRQDPGQGLRLIYYSQIVNDFQKGDIAEGYSVSREKKESFPLTVTSAQKNPTAFYLCASSIPGWNYGYTFGSGTRLTVV.